These T cell receptor beta chains were read from a single sample in a study of identical twins. MiXCR, run by TCRdb on the 5' RACE reads, gives a single entry per CDR3 protein. The sample has around 960,000 distinct CDR3 sequences; roughly 12% are singletons. These same records also appear under a second study, on yellow fever vaccine responses in identical twins.

The sample consisted of PBMCs. The receptor source for this set is a woman aged 18-29 years in good health. CDR3s include the opening cysteine and the closing phenylalanine or tryptophan. A D gene is named only where the DNA matches it firmly. For some rows the clone size is stated as once, few or many, or as a class when expanded; others skip it.

V	size	J	D	DNA	CDR3
TRBV9	.	TRBJ2-6	.	TGTGCCAGCAGCGTAGGAACTGGGGCCAACGTCCTGACTTTC	CASSVGTGANVLTF
TRBV12-3/TRBV12-4	many	TRBJ1-1	.	TGTGCCAGCAGTTTAACGGGGATGGGCACTGAAGCTTTCTTT	CASSLTGMGTEAFF
TRBV25-1	few	TRBJ1-1	TRBD1	TGTGCCAGCAGTAGGACAGGGGGCAAGAACACTGAAGCTTTCTTT	CASSRTGGKNTEAFF
TRBV6-1	few	TRBJ2-7	.	TGTGCCAGCAGTGACCGGGGACGGTACGAGCAGTACTTC	CASSDRGRYEQYF
TRBV6-5	many	TRBJ2-1	TRBD2	TGTGCCAGCAGTTATGGGCGGGAGGGAAATGAGCAGTTCTTC	CASSYGREGNEQFF
TRBV18	.	TRBJ2-7	.	TGTGCCAGCTCACGAGAATTCTCCTACGAGCAGTACTTC	CASSREFSYEQYF
TRBV2	.	TRBJ2-1	TRBD1	TGTGCCAGCAGGTACAGGGGGATCGCTTACAATGAGCAGTTCTTC	CASRYRGIAYNEQFF
TRBV20-1	.	TRBJ2-5	TRBD2	TGCAGTGCCGAGCGGGGGGAGGCGACCCAGTACTTC	CSAERGEATQYF
TRBV7-9	.	TRBJ1-6	.	TGTGCCAGCAGCTTAATGGGCAGTGGGAATTCACCCCTCCACTTT	CASSLMGSGNSPLHF
TRBV7-9	.	TRBJ1-5	TRBD1	TGTGCCAGCAGCAGAGGACCAACAGGGGGTCTTCAGCCCCAGCATTTT	CASSRGPTGGLQPQHF
TRBV29-1	many	TRBJ2-1	TRBD2	TGCAGCAAGCAAGGACTAGCGCCGAATGAGCAGTTCTTC	CSKQGLAPNEQFF
TRBV28	few	TRBJ2-2	.	TGTGCCAGCAGTGAGGGGGCGCGGGGAACCACCGGGGAGCTGTTTTTT	CASSEGARGTTGELFF
TRBV9	.	TRBJ2-1	TRBD1	TGTGCCAGCAGCGTAGCAGGGACAGGGGGTCTACCCTACAATGAGCAGTTCTTC	CASSVAGTGGLPYNEQFF
TRBV12-3/TRBV12-4	once	TRBJ2-7	.	TGTGCCAGCAGTTTAGGGGGAACGACTGCCCCCTACGAGCAGTACTTC	CASSLGGTTAPYEQYF
TRBV16	few	TRBJ2-1	TRBD2	TGTGCCAGCAGCCAATTTTTTCTAGCGGGAGTAGAATACAATGAGCAGTTCTTC	CASSQFFLAGVEYNEQFF
TRBV12-3/TRBV12-4	.	TRBJ2-4	TRBD1	TGTGCCAGCAGTCCACAGGGGGCCGGTTTACGGACTAACATTCAGTACTTC	CASSPQGAGLRTNIQYF
TRBV20-1	.	TRBJ2-1	.	TGCAGTGCTTCACCGGGCTATAGTAGACACAATGAGCAGTTCTTC	CSASPGYSRHNEQFF
TRBV10-3	many	TRBJ2-7	TRBD2	TGTGCCATCAGTGTTTCAACTAGCGGGAGTAGCTCCTACGAGCAGTACTTC	CAISVSTSGSSSYEQYF
TRBV6-1	.	TRBJ2-3	.	TGTGCCAGCAGTGAAGCAGGGGTTACGCAGTATTTT	CASSEAGVTQYF
TRBV6-5	many	TRBJ2-2	.	TGTGCCAGCAGTTTACTTGGCGGGGAGCTGTTTTTT	CASSLLGGELFF
TRBV7-2	.	TRBJ2-7	.	TGTGCCAGCAGCTTAGGTCGTCCGACTTTGAGCTCCTACGAGCAGTACTTC	CASSLGRPTLSSYEQYF
TRBV6-2/TRBV6-3	few	TRBJ1-1	.	TGTGCCAGCAGAAAGGGGACCGTTAACACTGAAGCTTTCTTT	CASRKGTVNTEAFF
TRBV5-1	many	TRBJ1-1	TRBD1	TGCGCCAGCAGCTTGCCCCGAACAGGGGGCCGGACTGAAGCTTTCTTT	CASSLPRTGGRTEAFF
TRBV6-1	few	TRBJ2-5	TRBD2	TGTGCCAGCTCCCTTGGGGCGGGGGGGCGTCGAGAGACCCAGTACTTC	CASSLGAGGRRETQYF
TRBV11-3	.	TRBJ2-3	.	TGTGCCAGCAGCACCCGGGACCGAGAGACGCAGTATTTT	CASSTRDRETQYF
TRBV29-1	few	TRBJ2-2	TRBD1	TGCAGCGTCCGGACAGGGACATCCACCGGGGAGCTGTTTTTT	CSVRTGTSTGELFF
TRBV7-3	.	TRBJ2-1	.	TGTGCCAGCAGCTTAGGAGGGGAGCAGCCCAATGAGCAGTTCTTC	CASSLGGEQPNEQFF
TRBV29-1	.	TRBJ2-1	.	TGCAGCGTTGACGGTAGCTGGGTAAACAATGAGCAGTTCTTC	CSVDGSWVNNEQFF
TRBV7-9	.	TRBJ2-1	.	TGTGCCAGCATCCTTGGCGGGGGCCCCTCCTACAATGAGCAGTTCTTC	CASILGGGPSYNEQFF
TRBV29-1	few	TRBJ2-1	TRBD1	TGCAGCGTTGAAAGGGGGACCCGACAGGGACACCAGTTCTTC	CSVERGTRQGHQFF
TRBV5-1	few	TRBJ2-1	TRBD2	TGCGCCAGCAGGGCTAGCGGGATTGAGGAGCAGTTCTTC	CASRASGIEEQFF
TRBV27	.	TRBJ2-7	.	TGTGCCAGCAGTTTTATGCTGGCGAAGGAATACGAGCAGTACTTC	CASSFMLAKEYEQYF
TRBV11-2	few	TRBJ1-3	.	TGTGCCAGCAGCTTAGATCTAAGTCGGGGCCGCTCTGGAAACACCATATATTTT	CASSLDLSRGRSGNTIYF
TRBV11-2	few	TRBJ1-2	.	TGTGCCAGCAGCTTAGCCAGGAGTAACTATGGCTACACCTTC	CASSLARSNYGYTF
TRBV29-1	many	TRBJ2-3	.	TGCAGCGTGGGGACTAGCACAGATACGCAGTATTTT	CSVGTSTDTQYF
TRBV4-1	few	TRBJ2-2	TRBD1	TGCGCCAGCAGCCAAGGAGCCGGGACAGCGAACACCGGGGAGCTGTTTTTT	CASSQGAGTANTGELFF
TRBV4-1	.	TRBJ2-5	TRBD2	TGCGCCAGCAGCCAAGACTCTAGCGGAGGAGTAGAGACCCAGTACTTC	CASSQDSSGGVETQYF
TRBV10-2	few	TRBJ2-7	TRBD2	TGCGCCAGCGGACTAGCGGACTCCTACGAGCAGTACTTC	CASGLADSYEQYF
TRBV27	few	TRBJ1-2	TRBD1	TGTGCCAGCAGTAAGGGGACAGGAGATGGCTACACCTTC	CASSKGTGDGYTF
TRBV29-1	few	TRBJ2-1	TRBD2	TGCAGTATCGGGGGGGAGTTCTTCAACAATGAGCAGTTCTTC	CSIGGEFFNNEQFF
TRBV19	.	TRBJ2-1	.	TGTGCCAGTAGTGATCGGGGAGGGGGTGTAAACAATGAGCAGTTCTTC	CASSDRGGGVNNEQFF
TRBV15	.	TRBJ1-1	.	TGTGCCACCAGCAGAGATGGGGGACTCAAAGCTGAAGCTTTCTTT	CATSRDGGLKAEAFF
TRBV6-1	few	TRBJ2-2	TRBD2	TGTGCCAGCAGCCCCGGGACTAGCAGGACCGGGGAGCTGTTTTTT	CASSPGTSRTGELFF
TRBV7-9	many	TRBJ1-1	TRBD1	TGTGCCAGCAGCTTCGGGACAGGGAACACTGAAGCTTTCTTT	CASSFGTGNTEAFF
TRBV20-1	few	TRBJ2-2	.	TGCAGTGCTAGAGATCTGGGGACGTACACCGGGGAGCTGTTTTTT	CSARDLGTYTGELFF
TRBV2	.	TRBJ2-7	.	TGTGCCAGCAGTGCGAGTGGTGAGCAGTACTTC	CASSASGEQYF
TRBV12-3/TRBV12-4	many	TRBJ2-2	.	TGTGCCAGCAGGCCCGGGGGGAACACCGGGGAGCTGTTTTTT	CASRPGGNTGELFF
TRBV19	.	TRBJ1-1	.	TGTGCCAGTAGTATCGCTGCGGGGGGCACTGAAGCTTTCTTT	CASSIAAGGTEAFF